Listed below are T cell receptor beta chains from one sample, sequenced in a study of T cell changes during pregnancy in multiple sclerosis. Assay used: immunoSEQ multiplex PCR; TCRdb lists only in-frame clones, some missing. The table lists around 63,000 clones, 91% of them singletons. This specimen was peripheral blood, taken in the third trimester of pregnancy. All receptors come from a female donor in good health, enrolled as a control in a pregnancy study. Each CDR3 is given with its conserved first and last residue. Each record gives: D gene, clone size, V gene, J gene, CDR3 protein, CDR3 DNA. A D gene is named only where the DNA matches it firmly. Not all rows give a size; the values are once, few, many and, for expanded clones, a class.

TRBD1	.	TRBV7-2	TRBJ2-7	CASSPQQGSYEQYF	TGTGCCAGCAGCCCTCAACAGGGGTCCTACGAGCAGTACTTC
TRBD1	.	TRBV5-6	TRBJ1-5	CASSPPGQGAGQPQHF	TGTGCCAGCAGCCCACCGGGACAGGGGGCCGGTCAGCCCCAGCATTTT
.	.	TRBV23-1	TRBJ1-2	CASSPHRGRGYGYTF	TGCGCCAGCAGTCCCCACCGGGGCAGGGGATATGGCTACACCTTC
TRBD2	.	TRBV6-5	TRBJ2-1	CASTTGTSGRNEQFF	TGTGCCAGCACTACCGGGACTAGCGGGAGAAATGAGCAGTTCTTC
TRBD1	.	TRBV7-8	TRBJ2-5	CASSQGQRSSVYQETQYF	TGTGCCAGCAGCCAGGGACAGCGGTCGTCCGTGTACCAAGAGACCCAGTACTTC
TRBD1	.	TRBV5-3	TRBJ2-6	CARPPQGTTAVPGANVLTF	TGTGCCAGACCCCCACAGGGGACCACTGCGGTCCCTGGGGCCAACGTCCTGACTTTC
.	.	TRBV21-1	TRBJ2-7	CASSTRDRAPYEQYF	TGTGCCAGCAGCACCCGGGACAGGGCACCCTACGAGCAGTACTTC
.	.	TRBV5-4	TRBJ2-5	CASSLAQSRKETQYF	TGTGCCAGCAGCTTGGCCCAGTCGCGGAAAGAGACCCAGTACTTC
TRBD2	.	TRBV5-4	TRBJ2-2	CASSPRGAGVITGELFF	TGTGCCAGCAGCCCGCGAGGAGCGGGAGTTATCACCGGGGAGCTGTTTTTT
TRBD2	.	TRBV27	TRBJ2-5	CASSPLPWGGEETQYF	TGTGCCAGCAGTCCCTTACCGTGGGGGGGAGAAGAGACCCAGTACTTC
.	.	TRBV29-1	TRBJ2-3	CSSCWGDGTDTQYF	TGCAGCTCATGTTGGGGGGACGGCACAGATACGCAGTATTTT
TRBD1	.	TRBV19	TRBJ2-7	CASSPGQGTYEQYF	TGTGCCAGTAGTCCGGGACAGGGTACCTACGAGCAGTACTTC
.	once	TRBV6-5	TRBJ2-1	CASSLRGLGEQFF	TGTGCCAGCAGTTTAAGGGGTCTGGGTGAGCAGTTCTTC
.	few	TRBV16	TRBJ2-1	CASSQKQGTEEQFF	TGTGCCAGCAGCCAAAAACAGGGAACGGAGGAGCAGTTCTTC